Shown below are 22 T cell receptor beta chains from a single sample sequenced in a study of blood T cells in healthy people across ages. A sample-barcoded 5' primer and a J-beta primer mix were used in a second PCR of roughly 7 to 12 cycles. TCRdb reprocessed the 5' RACE reads with MiXCR, giving one entry per CDR3 protein. The repertoire includes around 1.1 million distinct CDR3 sequences, around two fifths of them detected once, and less than 15% sits in the top ten. The sample comprised blood. The receptors originated from a man aged 18 to 29 in good health.

CDR3 bases: TGTGCCAGTTGGGAGTCCGACGAGCAGTACTTC. It yields the protein CASWESDEQYF. This sequence joins TRBV6-5 and TRBJ2-7; perhaps TRBD2 as D (5 bases). The germline gives CDR1 MNHEY, CDR2 SVGAGI. The V end was cut by 9 bases, the J end by 5 bases, with 11 bases between. This CDR3 has 11 residues.

This clonotype was seen only a few times. The rearrangement joins TRBV7-2 to TRBJ2-3; D assignment may be TRBD1 or TRBD2 (5 bases each). Germline values: CDR1 SGHTA, CDR2 FQGNSA. Trimming left V 6 bases short and J 0 bases short, with 16 bases between. This CDR3 spans 16 amino acids. The CDR3 DNA reads as TGTGCCAGCAGGGAAGGGACCTTCCAAAGCACAGATACGCAGTATTTT. Amino acids: CASREGTFQSTDTQYF.

The chain has TRBV11-2 and TRBJ2-3; either TRBD1 or TRBD2 may supply D (5 bases each). Germline CDR1 SGHAT, CDR2 FQNNGV. The CDR3 runs 16 residues. V was pared by 1 base and J by 8 bases, with 19 bases between. Written as DNA, the CDR3 is TGTGCCAGCAGCTTAGGGGTAACGGGGCCTTCGGGTACGCAGTATTTT. Translated, it gives CASSLGVTGPSGTQYF.

In its sample, this clonotype was seen a few times. The chain employs TRBV20-1 and TRBJ2-1; D unclear. In germline, CDR1 is DFQATT, CDR2 SNEGSKA (reference sequence). This CDR3 has 11 residues. The V end was cut by 2 bases, the J end by 9 bases, with 8 bases between. The CDR3 spells CSARMSGEQFF. CDR3 bases: TGCAGTGCTAGAATGTCTGGTGAGCAGTTCTTC.

CDR3 region: CASTPGLAGNEQFF. In nucleotides, the CDR3 is TGTGCCAGCACCCCGGGACTAGCGGGGAATGAGCAGTTCTTC. The rearrangement joins TRBV7-2 to TRBJ2-1, with 13 bases that match TRBD2. V was pared by 7 bases and J by 7 bases, with 4 bases of the junction left unmatched. The length of the CDR3 is 14 residues. Germline V lookup: CDR1 SGHTA, CDR2 FQGNSA.

This chain uses TRBV20-1 with TRBJ1-5; D is ambiguous. Germline-derived CDR1 and CDR2 are DFQATT and SNEGSKA (reference sequence). This CDR3 is 14 amino acids long. Deletions cut 6 bases from V and 6 bases from J, with 18 bases between. For the CDR3, the DNA is TGCAGTGCGCGACCGCGGGGAGGAACTCAGCCCCAGCATTTT. It codes for CSARPRGGTQPQHF.

This clonotype was counted a few times. This rearrangement joins TRBV6-5 to TRBJ1-2; D gene uncertain. CDR3 length: 13 amino acids. Trimming stripped 6 bases from V and 2 bases from J, with 10 bases between. CDR1 is MNHEY and CDR2 is SVGAGI in the germline V gene. For the CDR3, the DNA is TGTGCCAGCAGGCCCAGCCCGAACTATGGCTACACCTTC. Translating it yields CASRPSPNYGYTF.

This clonotype was detected many times. The chain is built from TRBV5-1 and TRBJ2-1; D is perhaps TRBD1 (5 bases). CDR1 SGHRS and CDR2 YFSETQ come from the germline V gene. This CDR3 spans 14 amino acids. The V end was cut by 0 bases, the J end by 6 bases, with 10 bases between. In DNA form, the CDR3 reads TGCGCCAGCAGCTTGGGCGACAGCGCCAATGAGCAGTTCTTC. It encodes CASSLGDSANEQFF.

V and J are TRBV18 and TRBJ1-2; no definite D call. Trimming took 2 bases from V and 3 from J, leaving 13 bases between them. Germline V gene sequence: CDR1 KGHSH, CDR2 LQKENI. This CDR3 has 15 amino acids. CDR3 nucleotides: TGTGCCAGCTCACCAGTAAGGTCTCCTGACTATGGCTACACCTTC. This codes for CASSPVRSPDYGYTF.

The rearrangement joins TRBV20-1 to TRBJ2-4; D perhaps matches TRBD2 (6 bases). Germline-derived CDR1 and CDR2 are DFQATT and SNEGSKA (reference sequence). Trimming removed 6 bases at V and 14 bases at J, with 23 bases between. The CDR3 runs to 13 residues. In DNA, the CDR3 is TGCAGTGCGCGGGATCCCTCCGGCAATTCGAAGTACTTC. Its translation: CSARDPSGNSKYF.

The chain combines TRBV7-9 with TRBJ2-5; TRBD1 aligns across 9 bases. The J call is uncertain, as TRBJ2-7 better fits the DNA end. Germline assignment: CDR1 SEHNR and CDR2 FQNEAQ (reference sequence). The CDR3 is made up of 20 amino acids. CDR3: CASSPTPGQGPSWLTYEQYF. The CDR3 DNA reads as TGTGCCAGCAGCCCTACTCCGGGACAGGGTCCGTCCTGGTTAACCTACGAGCAGTACTTC.

CDR3 sequence: CASSLVGTSGGSSYNEQFF. In DNA form, the CDR3 reads TGTGCCAGCAGCTTAGTCGGGACTAGCGGGGGGAGCTCCTACAATGAGCAGTTCTTC. The genes are TRBV7-8 and TRBJ2-1; 15 nucleotides line up with TRBD2. Per the germline V gene, CDR1 is SGHVS and CDR2 is FQNEAQ. The CDR3 loop spans 19 amino acids. V gave up 1 base and J gave up 0 bases; unmatched junction bases: 4. Using reference TRBV7-8 and TRBJ2-1 for the parts outside the CDR3, the full variable domain is GAGVSQSPRYKVAKRGQDVALRCDPISGHVSLFWYQQALGQGPEFLTYFQNEAQLDKSGLPSDRFFAERPEGSVSTLKIQRTQQEDSAVYLCASSLVGTSGGSSYNEQFFGPGTRLTVL.

The chain uses TRBV20-1 and TRBJ2-7; 9 nucleotides line up with TRBD1. This CDR3 region has 14 residues. Germline CDR1 reads DFQATT; CDR2 reads SNEGSKA (reference sequence). V was pared by 5 bases and J by 3 bases, with 8 bases of the junction left unmatched. Here the CDR3 reads CSADPRTGDYEQYF. The CDR3 region has the DNA TGCAGTGCTGACCCTCGGACAGGGGACTACGAGCAGTACTTC.

This clonotype was detected only a few times. The chain uses TRBV3-1 and TRBJ2-6; D not resolved. V was clipped by 6 bases and J by 0 bases, with 9 bases between them. This CDR3 contains 15 residues. CDR1 LGHDT and CDR2 YNNKEL come from the germline V gene (reference sequence). The chain's CDR3 is CASSPRYSGANVLTF. The CDR3 DNA reads as TGTGCCAGCAGTCCGAGGTACTCTGGGGCCAACGTCCTGACTTTC.

This clonotype was picked up a small number of times. DNA for the CDR3: TGTGCCAGCAGCCAGGGTGGGGTCACCGGGGAGCTGTTTTTT. It encodes CASSQGGVTGELFF. The rearrangement joins TRBV7-2 to TRBJ2-2; D is perhaps TRBD1 (5 bases). The CDR3 is 14 amino acids. CDR1 is SGHTA and CDR2 is FQGNSA in the germline V gene. The V end lost 5 bases, the J end lost 4 bases, and 11 bases lay between the germline ends.

In nucleotides, the CDR3 is TGTGCCAGCAGTTTTGGGCTCACCCGACCTAGCACAGATACGCAGTATTTT. Translating it yields CASSFGLTRPSTDTQYF. The gene calls are TRBV12-3 or TRBV12-4 and TRBJ2-3; no definite D call. The CDR3 loop spans 17 amino acids. V was pared by 3 bases and J by 0 bases, with 16 bases between.

The chain links TRBV5-4 to TRBJ2-3, with 7 bases lining up with TRBD2. Germline CDR1 and CDR2: SGHNT and YYREEE (reference sequence). This CDR3 comprises 16 residues. The ends lost 2 bases at V and 2 bases at J; junction bases unmatched: 8. The CDR3 DNA is TGTGCCAGCAGCTTCCCTAGCGGAACCTACACAGATACGCAGTATTTT. Its protein product is CASSFPSGTYTDTQYF.

The chain employs TRBV7-9 and TRBJ2-1; 9 bases agree with TRBD1. Germline assignment: CDR1 SEHNR and CDR2 FQNEAQ (reference sequence). V shed 4 bases and J 0 bases; nucleotides not matched to a gene: 16. This CDR3 has 20 amino acids. CDR3 region: CASSSPRFWTGASSYNEQFF. The CDR3 nucleotides read TGTGCCAGCAGCTCCCCTCGATTCTGGACAGGGGCGAGCTCCTACAATGAGCAGTTCTTC. Full variable domain (missing parts from reference TRBV7-9 and TRBJ2-1): DTGVSQNPRHKITKRGQNVTFRCDPISEHNRLYWYRQTLGQGPEFLTYFQNEAQLEKSRLLSDRFSAERPKGSFSTLEIQRTEQGDSAMYLCASSSPRFWTGASSYNEQFFGPGTRLTVL.

This clonotype was detected a few times. The J gene is TRBJ1-4, the V gene TRBV7-2, with 7 bases lining up with TRBD1. With 5 bases clipped from V and 7 bases from J, the junction kept 13 bases outside the gene matches. Germline V gene data show CDR1 as SGHTA and CDR2 as FQGNSA. CDR3 size: 16 residues. CDR3 amino acids: CASSHDREKLIEKLFF. The CDR3 DNA reads TGTGCCAGCAGCCACGACAGGGAGAAGCTTATTGAAAAACTGTTTTTT.

This clonotype was seen only once. V is TRBV15 and J is TRBJ1-4; no reliable D call. The V end lost 5 bases, the J end lost 3 bases, and 13 bases lay between the germline ends. CDR1 is LNHNV, CDR2 YYDKDF, per germline (reference sequence). The CDR3 runs 15 residues. CDR3: CATSGTDPPNEKLFF. CDR3 coding DNA: TGTGCCACCAGCGGAACCGACCCACCTAATGAAAAACTGTTTTTT.

This clonotype was detected a few times. J is TRBJ2-1 and V is TRBV20-1, with 10 positions matching TRBD2. From germline, CDR1 is DFQATT and CDR2 SNEGSKA (reference sequence). CDR3 length equals 14 residues. V was pared by 4 bases and J by 7 bases, with 7 bases of the junction left unmatched. CDR3 coding DNA: TGCAGTGCTACTAGCGGGGGAATGCGGAATGAGCAGTTCTTC. Its protein is CSATSGGMRNEQFF.

This clonotype was seen a few times. The rearrangement joins TRBV4-2 to TRBJ2-1, with D perhaps matching TRBD2 (5 bases). The CDR3 loop spans 14 amino acids. Germline assignment: CDR1 LGHNA and CDR2 YNFKEQ. V was pared by 2 bases and J by 8 bases, with 13 bases between. As DNA, the CDR3 is TGTGCCAGCAGCCAATCACGGGGAGTTGATGAGCAGTTCTTC. Its protein product is CASSQSRGVDEQFF.